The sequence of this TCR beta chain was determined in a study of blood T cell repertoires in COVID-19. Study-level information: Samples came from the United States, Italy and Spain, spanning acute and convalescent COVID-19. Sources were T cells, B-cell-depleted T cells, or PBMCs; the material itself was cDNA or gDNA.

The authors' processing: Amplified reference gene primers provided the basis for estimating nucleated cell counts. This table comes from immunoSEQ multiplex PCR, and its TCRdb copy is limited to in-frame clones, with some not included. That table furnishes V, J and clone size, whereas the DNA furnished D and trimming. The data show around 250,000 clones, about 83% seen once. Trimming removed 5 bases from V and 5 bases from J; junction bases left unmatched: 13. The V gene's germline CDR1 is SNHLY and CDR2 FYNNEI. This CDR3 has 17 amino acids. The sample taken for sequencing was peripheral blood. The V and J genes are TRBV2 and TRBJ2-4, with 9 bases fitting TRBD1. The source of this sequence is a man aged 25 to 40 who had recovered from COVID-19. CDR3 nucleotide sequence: TGTGCCAGCAGTCTCAGACCTTACCGGGACAGGGAAAACATTCAGTACTTC. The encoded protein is CASSLRPYRDRENIQYF.